This T cell receptor (beta chain) comes out of a study of breast tumors, draining lymph nodes, adjacent tissues. Using its own MiXCR run on the multiplex PCR reads, TCRdb lists one record per CDR3 protein. This table has fewer than 200,000 distinct CDR3 sequences, around 35% appearing once. Samples came from axillary lymph nodes draining the breast cancer. The CDR3 is made up of 12 amino acids. V dropped 5 bases and J dropped 5; count of bases not matched to a gene: 1. Germline lookup yields CDR1 SGHNT and CDR2 YYREEE (reference sequence). The source material was axillary lymph node tissue. The TCR was taken from a female donor with breast cancer. Some clones in this sample may be carry-over from other donors' samples. The chain links TRBV5-4 to TRBJ2-4; 7 positions agree with TRBD1. CDR3 in DNA: TGTGCCAGCAGGGGGACAGAAAACATTCAGTACTTC. Its protein is CASRGTENIQYF.